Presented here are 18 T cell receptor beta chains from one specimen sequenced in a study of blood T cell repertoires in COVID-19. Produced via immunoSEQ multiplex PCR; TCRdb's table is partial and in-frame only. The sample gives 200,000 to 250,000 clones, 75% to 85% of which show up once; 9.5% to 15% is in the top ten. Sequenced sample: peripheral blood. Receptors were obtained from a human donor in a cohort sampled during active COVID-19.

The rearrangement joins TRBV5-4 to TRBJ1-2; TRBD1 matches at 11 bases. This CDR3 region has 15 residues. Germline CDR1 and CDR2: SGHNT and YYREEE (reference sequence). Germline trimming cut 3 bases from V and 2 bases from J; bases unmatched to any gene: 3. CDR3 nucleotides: TGTGCCAGCAGCTCAAGGACAGGGGGCAACTATGGCTACACCTTC. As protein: CASSSRTGGNYGYTF.

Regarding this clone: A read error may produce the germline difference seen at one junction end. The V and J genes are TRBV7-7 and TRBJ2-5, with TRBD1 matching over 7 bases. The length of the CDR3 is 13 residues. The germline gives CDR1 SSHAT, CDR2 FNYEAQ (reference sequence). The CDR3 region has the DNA TGTGCTAGCAGCTACGGACAGGAAGAGACCCAGTACTTC. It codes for CASSYGQEETQYF.

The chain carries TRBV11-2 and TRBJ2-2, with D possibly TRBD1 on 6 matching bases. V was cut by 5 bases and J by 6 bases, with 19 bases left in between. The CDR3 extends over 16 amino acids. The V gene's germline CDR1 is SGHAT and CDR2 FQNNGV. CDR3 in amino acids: CASSEVQGLGAGELFF. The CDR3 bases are TGTGCCAGCAGCGAAGTACAGGGTCTAGGAGCCGGGGAGCTGTTTTTT.

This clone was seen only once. The CDR3: CASSYERGSYEQYF. DNA of the CDR3: TGTGCCAGCAGTTACGAGCGGGGCTCGTACGAGCAGTACTTC. The chain links TRBV6-2 or TRBV6-3 to TRBJ2-7; 7 bases line up with TRBD2. Germline V gives CDR1 MNHEY, CDR2 SVGEGT. This CDR3 contains 14 residues. V was pared by 2 bases and J by 4 bases, with 5 bases of the junction left unmatched.

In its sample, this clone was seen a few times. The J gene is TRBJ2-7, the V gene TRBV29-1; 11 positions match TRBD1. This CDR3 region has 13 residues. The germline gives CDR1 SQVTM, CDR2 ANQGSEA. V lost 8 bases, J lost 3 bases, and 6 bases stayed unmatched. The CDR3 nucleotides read TGCAGCTTTACCGGGACAGGGGGCTACGAGCAGTACTTC. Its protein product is CSFTGTGGYEQYF.

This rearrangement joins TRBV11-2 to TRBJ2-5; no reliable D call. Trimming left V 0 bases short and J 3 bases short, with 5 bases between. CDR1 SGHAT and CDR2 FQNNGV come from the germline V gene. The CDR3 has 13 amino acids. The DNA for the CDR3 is TGTGCCAGCAGCTTAGATACAGAAGAGACCCAGTACTTC. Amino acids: CASSLDTEETQYF.

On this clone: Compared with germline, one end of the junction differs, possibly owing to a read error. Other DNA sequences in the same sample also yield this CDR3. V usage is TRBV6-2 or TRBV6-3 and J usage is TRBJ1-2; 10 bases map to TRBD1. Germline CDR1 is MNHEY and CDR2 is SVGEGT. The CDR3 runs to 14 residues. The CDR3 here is CASSPGQGDYGYTF. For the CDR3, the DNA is TGTGCCAGCAGCCCTGGACAGGGGGACTACGGCTACACCTTC.

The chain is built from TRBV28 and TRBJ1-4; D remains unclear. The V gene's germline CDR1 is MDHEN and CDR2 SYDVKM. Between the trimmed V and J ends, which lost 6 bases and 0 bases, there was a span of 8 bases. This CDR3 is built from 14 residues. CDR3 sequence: CASSPSATNEKLFF. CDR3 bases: TGTGCCAGCAGCCCCTCGGCAACTAATGAAAAACTGTTTTTT.

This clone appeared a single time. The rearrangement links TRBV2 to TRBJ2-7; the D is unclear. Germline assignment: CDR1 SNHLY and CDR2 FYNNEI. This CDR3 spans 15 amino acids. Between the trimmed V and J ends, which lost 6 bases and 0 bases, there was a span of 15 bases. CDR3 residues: CASSASGGTSYEQYF. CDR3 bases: TGTGCCAGCAGCGCGAGTGGCGGTACCTCCTACGAGCAGTACTTC.

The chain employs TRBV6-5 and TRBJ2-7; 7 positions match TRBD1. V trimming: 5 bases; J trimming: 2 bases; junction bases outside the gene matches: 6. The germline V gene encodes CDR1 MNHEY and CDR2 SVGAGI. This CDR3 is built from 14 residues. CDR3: CASSKSGGAYEQYF. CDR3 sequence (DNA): TGTGCCAGCAGTAAATCAGGGGGAGCCTACGAGCAGTACTTC.

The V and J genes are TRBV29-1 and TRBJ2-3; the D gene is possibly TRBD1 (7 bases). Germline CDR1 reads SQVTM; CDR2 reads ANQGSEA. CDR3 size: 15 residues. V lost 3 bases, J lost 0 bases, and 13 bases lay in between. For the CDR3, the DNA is TGCAGCGTTGACGCGGAGGGGGCGAGCACAGATACGCAGTATTTT. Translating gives CSVDAEGASTDTQYF.

As DNA, the CDR3 is TGTGCCAGCAGCTGGGGGGGGCCCAATCAGCCCCAGCATTTT. It yields the protein CASSWGGPNQPQHF. The chain carries TRBV5-4 and TRBJ1-5; perhaps TRBD1 as D (6 bases). The CDR3 sequence is 14 residues long. Looked up from germline, CDR1 is SGHNT and CDR2 is YYREEE (reference sequence). The V end lost 3 bases, the J end lost 3 bases, and 10 bases lay between the germline ends. The whole variable domain, remainder taken from reference TRBV5-4 and TRBJ1-5, is ETGVTQSPTHLIKTRGQQVTLRCSSQSGHNTVSWYQQALGQGPQFIFQYYREEENGRGNFPPRFSGLQFPNYSSELNVNALELDDSALYLCASSWGGPNQPQHFGDGTRLSIL.

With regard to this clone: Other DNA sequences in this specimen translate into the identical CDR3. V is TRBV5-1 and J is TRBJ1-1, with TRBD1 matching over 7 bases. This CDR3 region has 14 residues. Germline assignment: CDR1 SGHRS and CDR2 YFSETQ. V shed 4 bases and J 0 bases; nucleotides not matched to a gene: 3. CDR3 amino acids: CASSPQGMNTEAFF. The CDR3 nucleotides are TGCGCCAGCAGCCCACAGGGGATGAACACTGAAGCTTTCTTT.

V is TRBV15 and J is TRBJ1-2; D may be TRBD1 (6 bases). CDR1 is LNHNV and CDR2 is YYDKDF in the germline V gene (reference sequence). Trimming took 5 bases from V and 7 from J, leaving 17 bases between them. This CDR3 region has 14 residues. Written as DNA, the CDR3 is TGTGCCACCAGCCTTAGACCGACAGGAGGTGGCTACACCTTC. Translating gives CATSLRPTGGGYTF.

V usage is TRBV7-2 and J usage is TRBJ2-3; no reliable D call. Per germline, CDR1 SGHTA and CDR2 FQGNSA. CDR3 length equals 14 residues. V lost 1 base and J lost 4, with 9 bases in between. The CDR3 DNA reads TGTGCCAGCAGCTTAGGATCAGGTCCAGATACGCAGTATTTT. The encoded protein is CASSLGSGPDTQYF.

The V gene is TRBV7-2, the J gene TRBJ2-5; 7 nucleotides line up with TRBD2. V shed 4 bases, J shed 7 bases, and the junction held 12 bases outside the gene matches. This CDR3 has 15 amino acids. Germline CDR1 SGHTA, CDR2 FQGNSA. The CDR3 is CASSSRSGETRTQYF. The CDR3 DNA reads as TGTGCCAGCAGCTCTAGAAGCGGGGAGACCCGGACCCAGTACTTC.

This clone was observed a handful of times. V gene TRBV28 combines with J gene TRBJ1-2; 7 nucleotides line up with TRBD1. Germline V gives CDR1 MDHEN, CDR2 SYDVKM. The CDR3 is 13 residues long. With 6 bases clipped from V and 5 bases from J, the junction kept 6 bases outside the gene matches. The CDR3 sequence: CASSVRGLYGYTF. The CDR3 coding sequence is TGTGCCAGCAGCGTCAGGGGGTTGTATGGCTACACCTTC.

The CDR3 reads CASNQPGQANYGYTF. CDR3 sequence (DNA): TGTGCCAGTAACCAACCGGGACAGGCGAACTATGGCTACACCTTC. V is TRBV19 and J is TRBJ1-2; 8 nucleotides align to TRBD1. With 7 bases clipped from V and 2 bases from J, the junction kept 9 bases outside the gene matches. The germline CDR1 and CDR2 sequences are LNHDA and SQIVND (reference sequence). This CDR3 comprises 15 residues.